Ten or more counts support the clone carrying this T cell receptor beta chain. The target antigen is unknown. This specimen belongs to a study of CD8 T cells in ankylosing spondylitis. Whole-study results and caveats: Significant enrichment of disease-linked clones was reported in matched ankylosing spondylitis synovial fluid. Earlier literature documents some of the motif variants in reactive arthritis synovial fluid and blood. Clones linked to disease, bearing a CD8+ phenotype, were relatively rare in peripheral blood.

Molecular-barcoded quantitative 5'-RACE produced these TCR beta libraries. TCRdb itself ran the 5' RACE reads through MiXCR, one entry per CDR3 protein. The sample lists 250,000 to 300,000 distinct CDR3 sequences, around 20% seen once, with 7.5% to 9.5% in the top ten. V was clipped by 0 bases and J by 5 bases, with 14 bases between them. There are 15 residues in the CDR3. Germline CDR1 SGHRS, CDR2 YFSETQ. The J gene is TRBJ1-2, the V gene TRBV5-1, with a weak D call TRBD1 (6 bases). This receptor was identified in a male donor with ankylosing spondylitis or in good health (not recorded which). Material for sequencing was blood, either unsorted or a sorted T cell fraction (not recorded which). The CDR3 DNA reads TGCGCCAGCAGCTTGGGTTCCTGGGGGGCGTATGGCTACACCTTC. This translates into CASSLGSWGAYGYTF.